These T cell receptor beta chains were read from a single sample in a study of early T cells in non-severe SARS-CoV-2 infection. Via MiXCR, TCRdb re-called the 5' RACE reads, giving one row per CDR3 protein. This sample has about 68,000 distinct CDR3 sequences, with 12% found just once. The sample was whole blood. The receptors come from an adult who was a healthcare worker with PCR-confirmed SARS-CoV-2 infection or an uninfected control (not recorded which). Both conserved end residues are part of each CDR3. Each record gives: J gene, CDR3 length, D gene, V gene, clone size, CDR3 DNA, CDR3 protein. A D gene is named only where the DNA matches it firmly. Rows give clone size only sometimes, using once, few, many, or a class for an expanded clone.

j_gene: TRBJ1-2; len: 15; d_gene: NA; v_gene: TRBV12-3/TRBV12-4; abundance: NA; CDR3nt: TGTGCCAGCAGTTTCCGTAGCAGAGCTAACTATGGCTACACCTTC; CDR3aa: CASSFRSRANYGYTF
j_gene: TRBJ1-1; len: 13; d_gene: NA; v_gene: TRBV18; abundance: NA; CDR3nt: TGTGCCAGCTCACCACTGGCATACACTGAAGCTTTCTTT; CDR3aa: CASSPLAYTEAFF
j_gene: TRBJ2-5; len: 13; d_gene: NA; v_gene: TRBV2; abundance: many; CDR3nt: TGTGCCAGCAGCTGGGACAACCAAGAGACCCAGTACTTC; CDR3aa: CASSWDNQETQYF
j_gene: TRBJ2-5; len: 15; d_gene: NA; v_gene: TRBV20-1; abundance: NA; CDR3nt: TGCAGTGCTAGAGGCACGGGGCTGGTCGGGGAGACCCAGTACTTC; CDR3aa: CSARGTGLVGETQYF
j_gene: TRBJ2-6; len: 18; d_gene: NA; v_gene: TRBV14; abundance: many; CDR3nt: TGTGCCAGCAGCCAACGGTTTTTGACTTCTTCTGGGGCCAACGTCCTGACTTTC; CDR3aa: CASSQRFLTSSGANVLTF
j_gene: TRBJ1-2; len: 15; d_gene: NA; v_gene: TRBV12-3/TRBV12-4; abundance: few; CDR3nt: TGTGCCAGCAGCCCCTCCTGGGGGGGGCAGTTAGGCTACACCTTC; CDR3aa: CASSPSWGGQLGYTF
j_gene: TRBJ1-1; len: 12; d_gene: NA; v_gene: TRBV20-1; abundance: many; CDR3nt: TGCAGTGCTAGCCGTCTGAACACTGAAGCTTTCTTT; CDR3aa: CSASRLNTEAFF
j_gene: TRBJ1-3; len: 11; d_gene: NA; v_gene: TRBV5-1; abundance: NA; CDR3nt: TGCGCCAGCAGCTTCGGGGACCGCATATATTTT; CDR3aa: CASSFGDRIYF
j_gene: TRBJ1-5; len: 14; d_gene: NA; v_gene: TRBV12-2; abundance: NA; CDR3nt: TGTGCAAGTCGCAGGGGGCGCGAAAATCAGCCCCAGCATTTT; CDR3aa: CASRRGRENQPQHF
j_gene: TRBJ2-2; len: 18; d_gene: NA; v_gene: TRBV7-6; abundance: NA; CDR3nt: TGTGCCAGCAGCCAGGCCGGGGGGCACATAAAGACCACCGGGGAGCTGTTTTTT; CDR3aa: CASSQAGGHIKTTGELFF
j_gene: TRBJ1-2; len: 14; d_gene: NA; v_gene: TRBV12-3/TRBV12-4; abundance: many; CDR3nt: NA; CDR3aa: CASSFGSGLGGYTF
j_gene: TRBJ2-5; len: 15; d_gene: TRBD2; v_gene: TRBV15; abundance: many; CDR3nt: TGTGCCACCAGCAGAGAAGCTAGCGGGGTGGAGACCCAGTACTTC; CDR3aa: CATSREASGVETQYF
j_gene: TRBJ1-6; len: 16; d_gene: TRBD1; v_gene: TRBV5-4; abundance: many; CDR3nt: TGTGCCAGCAGCTCTGGACAGGGAGAAAGTAATTCACCCCTCCACTTT; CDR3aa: CASSSGQGESNSPLHF
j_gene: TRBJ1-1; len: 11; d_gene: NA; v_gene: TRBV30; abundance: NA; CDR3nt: TGTGCCTGGAAGGGAGACACTGAAGCTTTCTTT; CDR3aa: CAWKGDTEAFF
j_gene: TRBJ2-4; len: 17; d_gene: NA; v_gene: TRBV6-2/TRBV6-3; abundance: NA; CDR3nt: TGTGCCAGCAGTTACCCGGGGGCCGTTACGGCCAAAAACATTCAGTACTTC; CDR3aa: CASSYPGAVTAKNIQYF
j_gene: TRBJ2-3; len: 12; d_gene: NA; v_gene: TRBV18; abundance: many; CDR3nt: TGTGCCAGCTCACCAGCGGCGGATACGCAGTATTTT; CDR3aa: CASSPAADTQYF
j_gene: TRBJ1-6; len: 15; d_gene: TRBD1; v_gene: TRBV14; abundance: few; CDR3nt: TGTGCCAGCAGCCAGGGACAGGGAGGCAATTCACCCCTCCACTTT; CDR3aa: CASSQGQGGNSPLHF
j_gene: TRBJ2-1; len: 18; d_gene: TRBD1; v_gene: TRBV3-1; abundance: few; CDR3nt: TGTGCCAGCAGCCAAGAAGCCCCCAGACAGGGGTGGTACAATGAGCAGTTCTTC; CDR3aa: CASSQEAPRQGWYNEQFF
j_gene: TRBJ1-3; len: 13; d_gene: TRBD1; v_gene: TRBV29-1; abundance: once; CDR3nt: TGCAGCGCAGGACAGGGGGGAATGAACACCATATATTTT; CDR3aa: CSAGQGGMNTIYF
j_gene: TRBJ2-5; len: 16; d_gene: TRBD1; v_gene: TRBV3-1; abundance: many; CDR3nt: TGTGCCAGCAGCGAAGAATGGGACAGACCCGAAGAGACCCAGTACTTC; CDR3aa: CASSEEWDRPEETQYF
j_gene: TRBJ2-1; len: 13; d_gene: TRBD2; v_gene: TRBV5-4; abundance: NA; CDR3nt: TGTGCCAGCAGCGGGACTAGCCCCTTGGAGCAGTTCTTC; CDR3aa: CASSGTSPLEQFF
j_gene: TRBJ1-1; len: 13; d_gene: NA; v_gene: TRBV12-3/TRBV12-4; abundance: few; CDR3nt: TGTGCCAGCAGTTTAGTAGCGAGCACTGAAGCTTTCTTT; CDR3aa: CASSLVASTEAFF
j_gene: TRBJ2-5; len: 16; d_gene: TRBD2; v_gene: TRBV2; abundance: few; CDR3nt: TGTGCCAGCAGTGAAGCCACTAGCGGGGACCAAGAGACCCAGTACTTC; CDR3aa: CASSEATSGDQETQYF
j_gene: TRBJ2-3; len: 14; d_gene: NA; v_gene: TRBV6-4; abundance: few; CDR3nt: TGTGCCAGCAGTGACAAGGGGGGCACAGATACGCAGTATTTT; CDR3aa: CASSDKGGTDTQYF
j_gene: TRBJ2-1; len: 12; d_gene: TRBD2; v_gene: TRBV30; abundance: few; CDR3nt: TGTGCCTGGAGTTCGGGGGGCAATGAGCAGTTCTTC; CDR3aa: CAWSSGGNEQFF
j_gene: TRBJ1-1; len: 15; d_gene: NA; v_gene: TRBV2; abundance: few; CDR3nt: TGTGCCAGCAGTGAAGACGCGGGTGCGGACACTGAAGCTTTCTTT; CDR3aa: CASSEDAGADTEAFF
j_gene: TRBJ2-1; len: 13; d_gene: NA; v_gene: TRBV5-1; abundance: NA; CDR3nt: TGCGCCAGCAGCTTGAGGGGCGTTGATGAGCAGTTCTTC; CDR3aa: CASSLRGVDEQFF
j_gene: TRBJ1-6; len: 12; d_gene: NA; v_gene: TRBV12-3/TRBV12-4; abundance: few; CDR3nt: TGTGCCAGCAGTCCCGCCTGGTCACCCCTCCACTTT; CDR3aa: CASSPAWSPLHF
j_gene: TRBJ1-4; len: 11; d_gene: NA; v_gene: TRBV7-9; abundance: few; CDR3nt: TGTGCCAGCACCCCTTCCGAAAAACTGTTTTTT; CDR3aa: CASTPSEKLFF